The 28 T cell receptor beta chains listed next were all sequenced from one sample in a study of glioma-infiltrating T cells. The iRepertoire nested amplicon-rescue multiplex PCR amplified TCR alpha and beta CDR3s from RNA. MiXCR, run by TCRdb on the multiplex PCR reads, gives a single entry per CDR3 protein. Among a few thousand distinct CDR3 sequences, approximately 34% were seen once, and the ten largest hold under 7.5%. The source material was glioma tissue, nonneoplastic brain tissue, or PBMCs (not recorded which). These receptor sequences come from a human donor with low-grade glioma or glioblastoma, undergoing nonglioma brain surgery, or in good health (not recorded which).

Of note for this clonotype: This sequence may be a read error, since a much larger clone differs from it by one base. This chain joins TRBV19 and TRBJ1-2; no definite D call. CDR1 is LNHDA and CDR2 is SQIVND in the germline V gene (reference sequence). The V and J ends lost 7 bases and 3 bases respectively, with 12 bases between them. The CDR3 spans 13 residues. The CDR3 protein is CASIDLEYYGYTF. The DNA of the CDR3 is TGTGCCAGTATTGATTTGGAATACTATGGCTACACCTTC.

This clonotype has only one observation. This sequence may be a read error, since a much larger clone differs from it by one base. V is TRBV5-1 and J is TRBJ2-1; TRBD1 or TRBD2 may be the D gene (5 bases each). The CDR3 extends over 14 amino acids. The germline gives CDR1 SGHRS, CDR2 YFSETQ. The V end was cut by 6 bases, the J end by 7 bases, with 17 bases between. As DNA, the CDR3 is TGCGCCAGCATCTTAATCGGGGCCGGGAATGAGCAGTTCTTC. Protein product: CASILIGAGNEQFF.

This clonotype was counted ten times or more. The rearrangement links TRBV19 to TRBJ2-7; possible D gene TRBD2, 6 bases. The CDR3 consists of 12 residues. V was cut by 9 bases and J by 3 bases, with 12 bases left in between. Germline CDR1 LNHDA, CDR2 SQIVND (reference sequence). The DNA of the CDR3 is TGTGCCAGCGATGACGGGGGCTACGAGCAGTACTTC. This translates into CASDDGGYEQYF. The whole variable domain, remainder taken from reference TRBV19 and TRBJ2-7, is DGGITQSPKYLFRKEGQNVTLSCEQNLNHDAMYWYRQDPGQGLRLIYYSQIVNDFQKGDIAEGYSVSREKKESFPLTVTSAQKNPTAFYLCASDDGGYEQYFGPGTRLTVT.

Ten or more counts support this clonotype. The CDR3 protein is CASSQESSGLDEQFF. The CDR3 DNA is TGTGCCAGCAGCCAAGAATCGTCGGGGTTGGATGAGCAGTTCTTC. V and J are TRBV14 and TRBJ2-1; a weak D match, TRBD2 (5 bases). Germline V gives CDR1 SGHDN, CDR2 FVKESK. Between the trimmed V and J ends, which lost 0 bases and 8 bases, there was a span of 14 bases. The CDR3 is 15 amino acids.

This clonotype is judged medium-sized (0.01 to 0.1%). The rearrangement links TRBV2 to TRBJ2-1, with D hard to call. Deletions cut 4 bases from V and 0 bases from J, with 7 bases between. The CDR3 has 14 amino acids. Germline V gives CDR1 SNHLY, CDR2 FYNNEI. The CDR3 sequence is CASSVASSYNEQFF. The CDR3 DNA is TGTGCCAGCAGTGTGGCGAGCTCCTACAATGAGCAGTTCTTC. The complete variable domain, with remaining parts taken from reference TRBV2 and TRBJ2-1, reads EPEVTQTPSHQVTQMGQEVILRCVPISNHLYFYWYRQILGQKVEFLVSFYNNEISEKSEIFDDQFSVERPDGSNFTLKIRSTKLEDSAMYFCASSVASSYNEQFFGPGTRLTVL.

This clonotype is medium-sized by share. The chain is built from TRBV7-9 and TRBJ1-2; D gene uncertain. This CDR3 spans 14 amino acids. V was shortened by 5 bases and J by 2 bases, with 12 bases between the two germline ends. The germline CDR1 and CDR2 sequences are SEHNR and FQNEAQ (reference sequence). CDR3 region: CASSRYGPNYGYTF. In nucleotides, the CDR3 is TGTGCCAGCAGCCGCTATGGGCCGAACTATGGCTACACCTTC.

The sample holds one count of this clonotype. A read error may be the cause here, since a much bigger clone is one base away. Since no conserved phenylalanine or tryptophan closes the CDR3, a read error is the likely cause. V is TRBV7-9 and J is TRBJ2-2; D is unresolved. CDR1 is SEHNR, CDR2 FQNEAQ, per germline (reference sequence). This CDR3 has 14 amino acids. The CDR3 DNA follows: TGTGCCGGCAGCTTATTGGGGAACACCGGGGAGCTGTTTTTA. Residues: CAGSLLGNTGELFL.

On this clonotype: A much larger clone differs from this one at a single base, so this may be a read error. V gene TRBV5-6 combines with J gene TRBJ2-7; D is unclear. The V gene's germline CDR1 is SGHDT and CDR2 YYEEEE. The CDR3 extends over 12 amino acids. The CDR3 is CSSSLAQREQYV. In nucleotides, the CDR3 is TGTTCCAGCAGCTTGGCACAGCGCGAGCAGTACGTC.

In the case of this clonotype: A read error may produce the germline difference seen at one junction end. The gene calls are TRBV19 and TRBJ1-3; D ambiguous. CDR3 length equals 16 residues. Looked up from germline, CDR1 is LNHDA and CDR2 is SQIVND (reference sequence). This CDR3 is CASSIGSDVAGDTIYF. The DNA of the CDR3 is TGTGCCAGTAGTATCGGCAGCGACGTAGCTGGAGACACCATATATTTT.

The chain joins TRBV7-3 to TRBJ2-1; 7 bases match TRBD2. CDR1 is SGHTA and CDR2 is FQGTGA in the germline V gene. V shed 5 bases and J 15 bases; nucleotides not matched to a gene: 16. This CDR3 contains 14 residues. The CDR3 sequence is CASSAGTSEGALFF. The CDR3 bases are TGTGCCAGCAGCGCGGGAACTAGCGAAGGGGCCCTGTTCTTC.

This clonotype is medium-sized by share. This chain connects TRBV20-1 to TRBJ2-3; D remains unclear. The germline gives CDR1 DFQATT, CDR2 SNEGSKA (reference sequence). V was shortened by 3 bases and J by 2 bases, with 15 bases between the two germline ends. This CDR3 is built from 15 residues. CDR3 coding DNA: TGCAGTGCTAGGGTTAGGTTCCGGTTCACAGATACGCAGTATTTT. Its protein product is CSARVRFRFTDTQYF.

The CDR3 here is CRARTDYNEQFF. DNA of the CDR3: TGCAGAGCCAGGACGGATTACAATGAGCAGTTCTTC. The chain is built from TRBV20-1 and TRBJ2-1; no clear D. The CDR3 has 12 residues. Germline-derived CDR1 and CDR2 are DFQATT and SNEGSKA (reference sequence).

The CDR3: CASSSGVARQETQYF. Here the CDR3 DNA reads TGTGCCAGCAGTTCAGGGGTAGCGAGGCAAGAGACCCAGTACTTC. The V call is TRBV2, the J call TRBJ2-5, with a possible D match to TRBD1 (6 bases). The V end lost 5 bases, the J end lost 2 bases, and 15 bases lay between the germline ends. The CDR3 contains 15 residues. Germline V gives CDR1 SNHLY, CDR2 FYNNEI.

This clonotype was observed many times. A much larger clone is a single base away; this may be a read error. J is TRBJ2-3 and V is TRBV6-1; 7 bases are shared with TRBD2. Germline-derived CDR1 and CDR2 are MNHNS and SASEGT. This CDR3 spans 17 amino acids. CDR3: CASSEGISGWGTDTQCF. CDR3 nucleotides: TGTGCCAGCAGTGAAGGGATTAGCGGGTGGGGCACAGATACGCAGTGTTTT.

This clonotype was seen a handful of times. This chain links TRBV29-1 with TRBJ1-2; D possibly corresponds to TRBD1 (5 bases). The CDR3 has 12 amino acids. The V end lost 7 bases, the J end lost 7 bases, and 16 bases lay between the germline ends. Germline CDR1 reads SQVTM; CDR2 reads ANQGSEA. CDR3 loop: CSGEGQDLGYTF. For the CDR3, the DNA is TGCAGCGGTGAGGGGCAGGACCTTGGCTACACCTTC.

This clonotype was recorded many times. The genes are TRBV2 and TRBJ2-7, with D uncertain. Trimming stripped 3 bases from V and 2 bases from J, with 14 bases between. CDR3 length: 15 residues. In germline, CDR1 is SNHLY, CDR2 FYNNEI. The CDR3 DNA reads TGTGCCAGCAGTGATAGTGTGGTCCCCCCCTACGAGCAGTACTTC. This gives the protein CASSDSVVPPYEQYF. Drawing the rest from reference TRBV2 and TRBJ2-7, the complete variable domain is EPEVTQTPSHQVTQMGQEVILRCVPISNHLYFYWYRQILGQKVEFLVSFYNNEISEKSEIFDDQFSVERPDGSNFTLKIRSTKLEDSAMYFCASSDSVVPPYEQYFGPGTRLTVT.

At least ten counts were recorded for this clonotype. This rearrangement joins TRBV3-1 to TRBJ1-2, with D hard to call. There are 12 residues in the CDR3. CDR1 LGHDT and CDR2 YNNKEL come from the germline V gene (reference sequence). Trimming pared 3 bases from V and 3 bases from J, leaving 5 bases between. The CDR3 protein is CASSQGDYGYTF. The CDR3 DNA follows: TGTGCCAGCAGCCAGGGAGACTATGGCTACACCTTC. The variable domain in full, completed from reference TRBV3-1 and TRBJ1-2, reads DTAVSQTPKYLVTQMGNDKSIKCEQNLGHDTMYWYKQDSKKFLKIMFSYNNKELIINETVPNRFSPKSPDKAHLNLHINSLELGDSAVYFCASSQGDYGYTFGSGTRLTVV.

This clonotype is labeled medium-sized. This chain joins TRBV24-1 and TRBJ2-2, with D possibly TRBD1 on 5 matching bases. The CDR3 spans 14 residues. The V end lost 5 bases, the J end lost 3 bases, and 9 bases lay between the germline ends. Germline lookup yields CDR1 KGHDR and CDR2 SFDVKD. The CDR3 spells CATSARRDTGELFF. The CDR3 coding sequence is TGTGCCACCAGTGCTCGCAGGGACACCGGGGAGCTGTTTTTT.

About this clonotype itself: This may be a read error, as it is one base from a much larger clone. The chain recombines TRBV7-9 with TRBJ1-1, with a possible D match to TRBD1 (6 bases). The germline CDR1 and CDR2 sequences are SEHNR and FQNEAQ (reference sequence). This CDR3 region has 15 residues. V lost 1 base to trimming and J lost 7 bases, with 16 bases between them. The DNA for the CDR3 is TGTGCCAGCAGCTTAGAAGGAATGGGACATAGTGAAGCTTTCTTT. Protein: CASSLEGMGHSEAFF.

The V gene is TRBV27, the J gene TRBJ2-5; no firm D call. CDR1 and CDR2 (germline): MNHEY, SMNVEV (reference sequence). V dropped 10 bases and J dropped 1 base, with 19 bases sitting between them. This CDR3 region has 15 residues. The DNA for the CDR3 is TGTGCCACCATAGGAAGGCCTGTAAGCCAAGAGACCCAGTACTTC. Translation: CATIGRPVSQETQYF.

In its sample, this clonotype ranks as medium-sized (0.01 to 0.1%). The chain employs TRBV20-1 and TRBJ2-5; 11 nucleotides align to TRBD2. Germline loops: CDR1 DFQATT, CDR2 SNEGSKA (reference sequence). The CDR3 consists of 16 residues. The J segment lost 5 bases and the V segment lost 6 bases, leaving 14 bases of the junction unmatched. The CDR3 DNA sequence: TGCAGTGCACGAAGGATAGGGCTAGCGGGGGGTGAGACCCAGTACTTC. Protein sequence: CSARRIGLAGGETQYF.

This clonotype was observed many times. CDR3 protein: CASSEVTSSYNEQFF. In nucleotides, the CDR3 is TGTGCCAGCAGTGAAGTGACTAGCTCCTACAATGAGCAGTTCTTC. The V call is TRBV2, the J call TRBJ2-1, with D perhaps matching TRBD2 (6 bases). This CDR3 has 15 residues. Germline loops: CDR1 SNHLY, CDR2 FYNNEI. V was cut by 1 base and J by 0 bases, with 7 bases left in between.

This clonotype is classed as medium-sized. DNA for the CDR3: TGTGCCAGCAGTTTCCGGGGCCAAGAGACCCAGTACTTC. Amino acids: CASSFRGQETQYF. The rearrangement uses TRBV27 and TRBJ2-5; D may be TRBD2 (5 bases). The CDR3 loop spans 13 amino acids. CDR1 is MNHEY and CDR2 is SMNVEV in the germline V gene (reference sequence). Between the trimmed V and J ends, which lost 3 bases and 1 base, there was a span of 6 bases.

This clonotype is deemed medium-sized. The genes are TRBV2 and TRBJ1-5; 7 nucleotides align to TRBD1. Trimming cost V 7 bases and J 3 bases; bases outside gene matches: 9. Germline CDR1 SNHLY, CDR2 FYNNEI. There are 15 residues in the CDR3. DNA of the CDR3: TGTGCCAGCAAATCCGGGACAGACTCCAATCAGCCCCAGCATTTT. Translating gives CASKSGTDSNQPQHF.

By its share, this clonotype is medium-sized. This sequence joins TRBV4-2 and TRBJ2-1; D is perhaps TRBD1 (7 bases). Germline V gene data show CDR1 as LGHNA and CDR2 as YNFKEQ. V gave up 0 bases and J gave up 6 bases, with 15 bases separating them. CDR3 length: 16 residues. The CDR3 coding sequence is TGTGCCAGCAGCCAAGACGGAGGGGGCGCGTTCAATGAGCAGTTCTTC. It translates to CASSQDGGGAFNEQFF.

This clonotype is termed medium-sized (0.01 to 0.1%). This sequence joins TRBV15 and TRBJ2-3; 8 bases line up with TRBD2. CDR1 and CDR2 from the germline V gene are LNHNV and YYDKDF (reference sequence). V shed 6 bases and J 2 bases; nucleotides not matched to a gene: 7. The CDR3 sequence is 15 residues long. The CDR3 coding sequence is TGTGCCACCAGTTGGCGGGGGGAAACCACAGATACGCAGTATTTT. As protein: CATSWRGETTDTQYF.

The chain links TRBV4-1 to TRBJ2-3; D unresolved. This CDR3 comprises 13 residues. Trimming shortened V by 3 bases and J by 15 bases, and 19 bases separated the two germline ends. The germline gives CDR1 MGHRA, CDR2 YSYEKL. CDR3 nucleotides: TGCGCCAGCAGCCAGGTGAACACAGATACGAAATATTTT. It encodes CASSQVNTDTKYF.

By share of the sample, this clonotype is medium-sized (0.01 to 0.1%). This chain connects TRBV4-2 to TRBJ2-5; D gene ambiguous. The CDR3 consists of 12 residues. Trimming stripped 2 bases from V and 1 base from J, with 2 bases between. Germline CDR1 and CDR2: LGHNA and YNFKEQ. The CDR3 DNA reads TGTGCCAGCAGCCAAATCCAAGAGACCCAGTACTTC. This sequence encodes CASSQIQETQYF.